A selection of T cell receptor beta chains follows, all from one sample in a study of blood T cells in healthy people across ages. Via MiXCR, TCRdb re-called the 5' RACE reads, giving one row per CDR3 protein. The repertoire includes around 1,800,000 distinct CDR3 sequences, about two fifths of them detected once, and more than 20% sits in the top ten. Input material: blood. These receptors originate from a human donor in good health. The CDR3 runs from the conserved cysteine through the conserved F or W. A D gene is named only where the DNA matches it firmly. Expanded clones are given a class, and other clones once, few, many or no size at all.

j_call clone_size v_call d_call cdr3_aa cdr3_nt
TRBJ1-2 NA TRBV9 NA CASSPSGVHGYTF TGTGCCAGCAGCCCATCAGGGGTTCATGGCTACACCTTC
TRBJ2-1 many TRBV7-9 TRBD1 CASSLEPGQGRGEQFF TGTGCCAGCAGCTTGGAACCGGGACAGGGACGAGGTGAGCAGTTCTTC
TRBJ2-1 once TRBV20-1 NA CSASSQGEDEQFF TGCAGTGCTAGTAGTCAGGGCGAGGATGAGCAGTTCTTC
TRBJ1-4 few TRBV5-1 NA CASSPTVSTNEKLFF TGCGCCAGCAGCCCAACCGTCTCGACTAATGAAAAACTGTTTTTT
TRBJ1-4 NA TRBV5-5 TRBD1 CASSPPGQGSNEKLFF TGTGCCAGCAGCCCCCCGGGACAGGGATCTAATGAAAAACTGTTTTTT
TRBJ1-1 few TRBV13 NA CASSLGFHTEAFF TGTGCCAGCAGCTTGGGGTTCCACACTGAAGCTTTCTTT
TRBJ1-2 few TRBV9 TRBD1 CASSVQTGGRGYTF TGTGCCAGCAGCGTCCAAACAGGGGGCCGTGGCTACACCTTC
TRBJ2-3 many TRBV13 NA CASSTGDTQYF TGTGCCAGCAGCACAGGAGATACGCAGTATTTT
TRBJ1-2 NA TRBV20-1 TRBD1 CSAREGQGVVNYGYTF TGCAGTGCTAGAGAGGGACAGGGGGTTGTTAACTATGGCTACACCTTC
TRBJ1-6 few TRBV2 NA CASKTSNNSPLHF TGTGCCAGTAAAACCAGCAATAATTCACCCCTCCACTTT
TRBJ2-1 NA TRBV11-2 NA CASSWTIEQFF TGTGCTAGCAGCTGGACCATTGAGCAGTTCTTC
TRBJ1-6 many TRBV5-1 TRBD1 CASSLGQGNNSPLHF TGTGCCAGCAGCTTAGGACAGGGAAATAATTCACCCCTCCACTTT
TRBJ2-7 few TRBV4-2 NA CASSQAELYEQYF TGTGCCAGCAGCCAAGCGGAACTCTACGAGCAGTACTTC
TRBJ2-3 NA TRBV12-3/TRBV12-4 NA CASGSWGMSTDTQYF TGTGCCAGCGGTTCATGGGGAATGAGCACAGATACGCAGTATTTT
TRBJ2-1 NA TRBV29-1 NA CSVLRDIYNEQFF TGCAGCGTTCTCCGGGACATCTACAATGAGCAGTTCTTC
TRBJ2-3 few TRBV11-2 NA CASTQGGLDTDTQYF TGTGCCAGCACCCAGGGGGGACTAGACACAGATACGCAGTATTTT
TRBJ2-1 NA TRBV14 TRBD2 CASSPLGGLYNEQFF TGTGCCAGCAGCCCCCTGGGGGGACTATACAATGAGCAGTTCTTC
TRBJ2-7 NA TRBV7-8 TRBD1 CASGTPGQGAYEQYF TGTGCCAGCGGAACCCCGGGACAGGGGGCTTACGAGCAGTACTTC